This TCR beta chain is drawn from a study of cytotoxic CD8 clonotypes in ibrutinib-treated CLL. Study at large: Fewer than 13 relapsed/refractory, some 16 treatment-naive; fewer than 18 IGHV unmutated. Responses: roughly 24 partial, 2 complete; after median 68 months, 14 stayed remitted, around 12 progressed. Points from the study as a whole: With treatment, public clonotypes, which were uncommon, either contracted or remained stable.

This CDR3 contains 12 residues. V was shortened by 5 bases and J by 4 bases, with 8 bases between the two germline ends. Germline assignment: CDR1 LNHDA and CDR2 SQIVND (reference sequence). This clone is deemed medium-sized. Its antigen is undetermined. Method: immunoSEQ multiplex PCR; TCRdb's copy keeps in-frame clones and lacks some. The top ten clones hold about 4.4% of a sample with 85,000 or so clones, about 85% of them seen once. For TCR beta libraries, about 2 micrograms of genomic DNA were obtained from cryopreserved PBMCs. Sample: PBMCs, taken after 12 months of ibrutinib treatment. The receptor comes from a human donor with chronic lymphocytic leukemia. The V and J genes are TRBV19 and TRBJ1-2; D not certain. CDR3 sequence (DNA): TGTGCCAGTAGTGCCCGGACCTATGGCTACACCTTC. Translation: CASSARTYGYTF.